This TCR beta chain appears in the sequencing data of a study of T-cell reconstitution after alpha-beta-depleted transplantation in children. During its preparation, the TCRbeta library received unique molecular identifiers. Via MiXCR, TCRdb re-called the PCR reads, giving one row per CDR3 protein. The sample includes about 230,000 distinct CDR3 sequences, around 9.7% of them seen just once. CDR3 size: 14 residues. V was shortened by 5 bases and J by 4 bases, with 11 bases between the two germline ends. Germline assignment: CDR1 SGHTA and CDR2 FQGTGA. This clonotype occurred many times. The V call is TRBV7-3, the J call TRBJ2-2; TRBD1 might be the D (6 bases). The input for sequencing was PBMCs from the stem cell graft donor, taken from the stem cell graft. This clonotype originated in a human donor who donated a stem cell graft to a child with SCID. The CDR3 nucleotides read TGTGCCAGCAGCCCGGGACAACTCACCGGGGAGCTGTTTTTT. Protein product: CASSPGQLTGELFF.